This entry describes one T cell receptor (beta chain). This sample was taken from a study of blood T cell repertoires in COVID-19. Study in general: Acute and convalescent COVID-19 specimens originated in the United States, Italy and Spain. PBMCs, B-cell-depleted T cells, or T cells were the source of the cDNA or gDNA that made up the material.

Trimming cost V 1 base and J 5 bases; bases outside gene matches: 8. The CDR3 has 17 amino acids. In germline, CDR1 is MNHNS, CDR2 SASEGT. Under the authors' procedure: Nucleated cell number was recorded as an estimate derived from reference gene primer amplification. Method: immunoSEQ multiplex PCR; TCRdb's copy keeps in-frame clones and lacks some. From that table come the V and J calls and clone size; the DNA was used to work out D and trimming. Found here are around 100,000 clones, roughly 88% of them singletons; the top ten hold approximately 0.75%. The chain joins TRBV6-1 to TRBJ1-1, with 12 bases matching TRBD1. This TCR came from a woman aged 70-85 years with acute or convalescent COVID-19. The specimen was peripheral blood. CDR3 sequence: CASSEVGQGAFRTEAFF. The CDR3 DNA is TGTGCCAGCAGTGAAGTGGGACAGGGGGCTTTTAGGACTGAAGCTTTCTTT.